These 31 T cell receptor beta chains came from one sample sequenced in a study of OX40 agonist ivuxolimab in advanced cancers. TCRdb's table, derived via immunoSEQ multiplex PCR, lists solely in-frame clones and lacks some. The table lists roughly 70,000 clones, roughly 90% of them singletons. Source: CD4+ or CD8+ T cells sorted from blood, taken in a trial of the OX40 agonist ivuxolimab. The receptors shown here come from an adult with an advanced solid tumor such as melanoma, head and neck, liver or kidney cancer.

This clone appeared once. This chain joins TRBV6-5 and TRBJ2-1; D remains unclear. V was pared by 2 bases and J by 6 bases, with 14 bases between. Germline assignment: CDR1 MNHEY and CDR2 SVGAGI. The CDR3 length is 15 residues. The CDR3 protein is CASSYGSVWGNEQFF. Here the CDR3 DNA reads TGTGCCAGCAGTTACGGGTCGGTTTGGGGCAATGAGCAGTTCTTC.

This clone was seen just once. J is TRBJ2-3 and V is TRBV5-6; 7 bases line up with TRBD1. The CDR3 is 17 residues long. V lost 0 bases to trimming and J lost 9 bases; unmatched junction nucleotides: 16. The germline V gene has CDR1 SGHDT and CDR2 YYEEEE. This CDR3 is CASSLGSITDRVETQYF. In DNA, the CDR3 is TGTGCCAGCAGCTTGGGGTCTATTACCGACAGGGTTGAAACGCAGTATTTT.

The chain uses TRBV11-2 and TRBJ2-1; D is uncertain. The germline gives CDR1 SGHAT, CDR2 FQNNGV. The V gene lost 1 base and the J gene lost 5 bases, with 3 bases spanning the gap. The CDR3 has 12 residues. The CDR3 sequence is CASSLGDNEQFF. The CDR3 coding sequence is TGTGCCAGCAGCTTAGGGGACAATGAGCAGTTCTTC.

This chain links TRBV6-1 with TRBJ2-1, with 7 positions matching TRBD1. The CDR3 contains 15 residues. The trim removed 5 bases at V and 2 bases at J, leaving 6 bases unmatched. The germline gives CDR1 MNHNS, CDR2 SASEGT. The CDR3 DNA sequence: TGTGCCAGCAGTAACAGGGGCATCGCCTACAATGAGCAGTTCTTC. It yields the protein CASSNRGIAYNEQFF.

The chain couples TRBV9 to TRBJ2-2; unclear D gene. Germline CDR1 reads SGDLS; CDR2 reads YYNGEE. The CDR3 covers 14 residues. Trimming took 2 bases from V and 5 from J, leaving 10 bases between them. For the CDR3, the DNA is TGTGCCAGCAGCGTCAACCTCGTTACCGGGGAGCTGTTTTTT. Translation: CASSVNLVTGELFF.

The chain links TRBV14 to TRBJ2-3; 10 nucleotides agree with TRBD2. The germline CDR1 and CDR2 sequences are SGHDN and FVKESK. Losses at the gene ends were 1 base for V and 7 bases for J; bases not matched to a gene: 14. The CDR3 covers 18 residues. The CDR3 loop is CASSQGRIAGGGMNTQYF. The CDR3, as DNA: TGTGCCAGCAGCCAAGGACGAATAGCGGGAGGAGGTATGAATACGCAGTATTTT.

This clone has more than one count but fewer than ten. J is TRBJ2-7 and V is TRBV5-5; tentative D call: TRBD2 (5 bases). The CDR3 is 13 residues long. Trimming removed 0 bases at V and 3 bases at J, with 7 bases between. Germline values: CDR1 SGHKS, CDR2 YYEKEE (reference sequence). CDR3 DNA sequence: TGTGCCAGCAGCTTGGGACGGGACTACGAGCAGTACTTC. Translation gives CASSLGRDYEQYF.

The J gene is TRBJ2-7, the V gene TRBV5-1; the D gene is possibly TRBD1 (5 bases). Per germline, CDR1 SGHRS and CDR2 YFSETQ. The CDR3 runs 14 residues. Trimming stripped 0 bases from V and 5 bases from J, with 12 bases between. The CDR3 is CASSLEGLLNEQYF. The CDR3 nucleotides are TGCGCCAGCAGCTTGGAGGGGTTATTGAACGAGCAGTACTTC.

The chain links TRBV18 to TRBJ2-7; 10 nucleotides line up with TRBD2. This CDR3 spans 15 amino acids. Germline V gene sequence: CDR1 KGHSH, CDR2 LQKENI. J lost 4 bases, V lost 0 bases, and 3 bases had no gene match. CDR3 DNA sequence: TGTGCCAGCTCACCACCGGGACTAGCGAGATACGAGCAGTACTTC. Translating gives CASSPPGLARYEQYF. Looking up the rest from reference TRBV18 and TRBJ2-7 gives the full variable domain: NAGVMQNPRHLVRRRGQEARLRCSPMKGHSHVYWYRQLPEEGLKFMVYLQKENIIDESGMPKERFSAEFPKEGPSILRIQQVVRGDSAAYFCASSPPGLARYEQYFGPGTRLTVT.

The V gene is TRBV5-6, the J gene TRBJ2-7, with D hard to call. Germline V gives CDR1 SGHDT, CDR2 YYEEEE. Trimming removed 3 bases from V and 0 bases from J, with 4 bases in between. The CDR3 is 12 residues long. For the CDR3, the DNA is TGTGCCAGCAGCTCTAACTCCTACGAGCAGTACTTC. Residues: CASSSNSYEQYF.

This clone was seen a few times. The junction departs from germline at one end; a sequencing error may be responsible. The gene calls are TRBV6-5 and TRBJ2-1; D is unresolved. There are 11 residues in the CDR3. Germline lookup yields CDR1 MNHEY and CDR2 SVGAGI. CDR3 DNA sequence: TGTGCCAGCAGCTCGTACACTGAGCAGTTCTTC. This encodes CASSSYTEQFF.

This chain uses TRBV6-5 with TRBJ1-2, with 7 positions matching TRBD1. Germline values: CDR1 MNHEY, CDR2 SVGAGI. Trimming took 0 bases from V and 4 from J; bases not matched to a gene: 2. The CDR3 has 14 amino acids. CDR3 bases: TGTGCCAGCAGTTACTCGCCAGGGGGCTATGGCTACACCTTC. This codes for CASSYSPGGYGYTF.

This clone was seen only once. DNA of the CDR3: TGTGCCAGCAGCCCTCGGACAGGGGAGAATCCCTACGAGCAGTACTTC. Its translation is CASSPRTGENPYEQYF. J is TRBJ2-7 and V is TRBV6-6; 9 bases agree with TRBD1. The CDR3 has 16 residues. V was pared by 6 bases and J by 2 bases, with 11 bases of the junction left unmatched. CDR1 MNHNY and CDR2 SVGAGI come from the germline V gene (reference sequence).

The rearrangement links TRBV10-1 to TRBJ2-7, with 9 bases lining up with TRBD1. With 4 bases clipped from V and 6 bases from J, the junction kept 1 base outside the gene matches. This CDR3 is 12 amino acids long. Germline assignment: CDR1 WNHNN and CDR2 SYGVQD (reference sequence). Here the CDR3 reads CASSATGGEQYF. The CDR3 DNA reads TGCGCCAGCAGTGCGACAGGGGGCGAGCAGTACTTC.

The rearrangement uses TRBV29-1 and TRBJ1-2; D remains unclear. Germline lookup yields CDR1 SQVTM and CDR2 ANQGSEA. The length of the CDR3 is 12 residues. Trimming shortened V by 4 bases and J by 7 bases, and 13 bases separated the two germline ends. The CDR3 bases are TGCAGCGTTGGGGTAACAGTGGGTGGCTACACCTTC. It is translated as CSVGVTVGGYTF.

The V gene is TRBV5-5, the J gene TRBJ2-7; TRBD1 aligns across 9 bases. The CDR3 is 14 residues long. The V gene's germline CDR1 is SGHKS and CDR2 YYEKEE (reference sequence). J was trimmed by 6 bases and V by 4 bases; bases with no gene match: 8. In nucleotides, the CDR3 is TGTGCCAGCAGCAGCGGGACAGGGTACGGCGAGCAGTACTTC. Protein sequence: CASSSGTGYGEQYF.

V gene TRBV7-9 combines with J gene TRBJ2-7; D is perhaps TRBD1 (5 bases). Trimming removed 5 bases from V and 7 bases from J, with 24 bases in between. Per the germline V gene, CDR1 is SEHNR and CDR2 is FQNEAQ (reference sequence). There are 16 residues in the CDR3. The CDR3 here is CASSLTGTGSMREQYF. The CDR3 nucleotides are TGTGCCAGCAGCCTTACGGGCACAGGTTCAATGAGGGAGCAGTACTTC.

V and J are TRBV7-9 and TRBJ2-4; D perhaps matches TRBD2 (5 bases). The CDR3 is made up of 15 amino acids. Germline CDR1 reads SEHNR; CDR2 reads FQNEAQ (reference sequence). V was cut by 5 bases and J by 2 bases, with 13 bases left in between. The CDR3 sequence is CASSPPRDSKNIQYF. CDR3 sequence (DNA): TGTGCCAGCAGCCCCCCCCGGGATTCCAAAAACATTCAGTACTTC.

The chain recombines TRBV9 with TRBJ2-7; D is unresolved. Germline loops: CDR1 SGDLS, CDR2 YYNGEE. The CDR3 contains 14 residues. V was trimmed by 0 bases and J by 0 bases, leaving 7 bases between them. The CDR3 reads CASSVGWNSYEQYF. For the CDR3, the DNA is TGTGCCAGCAGCGTAGGATGGAACTCCTACGAGCAGTACTTC.

The V and J genes are TRBV28 and TRBJ2-4, with 7 positions matching TRBD2. This CDR3 is 12 amino acids long. Germline trimming cut 9 bases from V and 9 bases from J; bases unmatched to any gene: 8. Germline V lookup: CDR1 MDHEN, CDR2 SYDVKM. CDR3 loop: CASLAADSIQYF. CDR3 nucleotides: TGTGCCAGTCTAGCGGCAGACAGCATTCAGTACTTC.

The chain is built from TRBV5-1 and TRBJ2-7; 7 nucleotides line up with TRBD1. Trimming removed 4 bases from V and 2 bases from J; junction bases left unmatched: 6. CDR1 is SGHRS and CDR2 is YFSETQ in the germline V gene. This CDR3 has 14 amino acids. For the CDR3, the DNA is TGCGCCAGCAGCACCCGGGACAGAACCTACGAGCAGTACTTC. Its translation is CASSTRDRTYEQYF.

The chain is built from TRBV5-1 and TRBJ2-3; the match to TRBD2 covers 9 bases. The junction had 3 bases not matched to a gene; V was cut back by 0 bases and J by 1 base. CDR1 is SGHRS and CDR2 is YFSETQ in the germline V gene. There are 16 residues in the CDR3. The CDR3 spells CASSLGQREGTDTQYF. CDR3 sequence (DNA): TGCGCCAGCAGCTTGGGCCAGCGGGAGGGCACAGATACGCAGTATTTT.

The chain links TRBV7-8 to TRBJ1-2; D may be TRBD1 (5 bases). The V gene's germline CDR1 is SGHVS and CDR2 FQNEAQ. The CDR3 runs to 13 residues. The V end lost 1 base, the J end lost 6 bases, and 9 bases lay between the germline ends. CDR3 in amino acids: CASSLGGRNGYTF. DNA for the CDR3: TGTGCCAGCAGCTTAGGGGGACGGAATGGCTACACCTTC.

The V and J genes are TRBV30 and TRBJ2-1, with D perhaps given as TRBD1 or TRBD2 (6 bases each). Between the trimmed V and J ends, which lost 1 base and 4 bases, there was a span of 11 bases. The CDR3 is 14 residues long. Per the germline V gene, CDR1 is GTSNPN and CDR2 is SVGIG (reference sequence). The CDR3 sequence is CAWSGGAGYNEQFF. The CDR3 coding sequence is TGTGCCTGGAGTGGGGGGGCTGGGTACAATGAGCAGTTCTTC. The full variable domain, in which reference TRBV30 and TRBJ2-1 provide the parts outside the CDR3, is SQTIHQWPATLVQPVGSPLSLECTVEGTSNPNLYWYRQAAGRGLQLLFYSVGIGQISSEVPQNLSASRPQDRQFILSSKKLLLSDSGFYLCAWSGGAGYNEQFFGPGTRLTVL.

This chain links TRBV11-2 with TRBJ2-7, with a tentative D call TRBD2 (5 bases). The CDR3 runs to 12 residues. Trimming took off 2 bases at V and 7 bases at J, with 9 bases between the two ends. Germline assignment: CDR1 SGHAT and CDR2 FQNNGV. CDR3 DNA sequence: TGTGCCAGCAGCTTACAGGCGGGTGAGCAGTACTTC. Protein product: CASSLQAGEQYF. The full variable domain, with the rest looked up from reference TRBV11-2 and TRBJ2-7, is EAGVAQSPRYKIIEKRQSVAFWCNPISGHATLYWYQQILGQGPKLLIQFQNNGVVDDSQLPKDRFSAERLKGVDSTLKIQPAKLEDSAVYLCASSLQAGEQYFGPGTRLTVT.

The rearrangement links TRBV30 to TRBJ2-7; maybe TRBD1 (6 bases). Germline values: CDR1 GTSNPN, CDR2 SVGIG (reference sequence). V lost 2 bases, J lost 4 bases, and 9 bases lay in between. CDR3 length: 12 amino acids. This chain's CDR3 is CAWSTQGYEQYF. The CDR3 region has the DNA TGTGCCTGGAGTACACAGGGATACGAGCAGTACTTC.

This clone is a singleton in its sample. The chain carries TRBV30 and TRBJ2-1; no definite D call. Trimming removed 0 bases from V and 6 bases from J, with 12 bases in between. Germline CDR1 reads GTSNPN; CDR2 reads SVGIG (reference sequence). CDR3 length equals 14 residues. The CDR3 sequence: CAWSVYKDFNEQFF. DNA of the CDR3: TGTGCCTGGAGTGTCTATAAGGATTTCAATGAGCAGTTCTTC.

The chain couples TRBV30 to TRBJ1-1; no clear D gene. The CDR3 contains 14 residues. Trimming took 5 bases from V and 6 from J, leaving 19 bases between them. Germline values: CDR1 GTSNPN, CDR2 SVGIG (reference sequence). The CDR3 bases are TGTGCCTGGTCCGCAGGCAAGTATTTCGCTGAAGCTTTCTTT. Protein: CAWSAGKYFAEAFF.

V usage is TRBV10-3 and J usage is TRBJ2-3, with TRBD1 matching 12 bases. V lost 6 bases to trimming and J lost 4 bases; unmatched junction nucleotides: 2. Per germline, CDR1 ENHRY and CDR2 SYGVKD. The CDR3 spans 14 residues. The CDR3 sequence is CAISGTGGPDTQYF. Here the CDR3 DNA reads TGTGCCATCAGCGGGACAGGGGGCCCAGATACGCAGTATTTT.

The J gene is TRBJ1-2, the V gene TRBV14; D remains ambiguous. This CDR3 spans 13 amino acids. Trimming removed 5 bases from V and 2 bases from J, with 9 bases in between. Germline assignment: CDR1 SGHDN and CDR2 FVKESK. The CDR3 nucleotides read TGTGCCAGCAGCAAAAAAACCAACTATGGCTACACCTTC. Protein product: CASSKKTNYGYTF.

The chain couples TRBV19 to TRBJ2-1; 8 positions agree with TRBD2. The CDR3 consists of 15 residues. J lost 5 bases, V lost 5 bases, and 8 bases had no gene match. Looked up from germline, CDR1 is LNHDA and CDR2 is SQIVND (reference sequence). DNA of the CDR3: TGTGCCAGTAGTGCGTCGGGACTAGGTAACAATGAGCAGTTCTTC. This sequence encodes CASSASGLGNNEQFF.